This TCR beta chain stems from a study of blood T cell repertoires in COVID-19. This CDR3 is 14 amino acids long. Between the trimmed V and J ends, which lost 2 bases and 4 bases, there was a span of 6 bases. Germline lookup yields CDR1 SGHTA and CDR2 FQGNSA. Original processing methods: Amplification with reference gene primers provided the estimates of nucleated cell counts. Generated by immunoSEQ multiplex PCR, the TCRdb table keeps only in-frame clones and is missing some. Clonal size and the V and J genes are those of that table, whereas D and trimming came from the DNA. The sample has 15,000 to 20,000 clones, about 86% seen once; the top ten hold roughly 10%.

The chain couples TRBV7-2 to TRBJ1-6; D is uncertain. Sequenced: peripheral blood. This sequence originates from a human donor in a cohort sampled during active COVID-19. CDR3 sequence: CASSLTRYNSPLHF. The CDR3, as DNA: TGTGCCAGCAGCTTAACAAGATATAATTCACCCCTCCACTTT.